One and the same sample provided the 26 T cell receptor beta chains below, sequenced in a study of shared clonotypes between healthy human individuals. Terminally differentiated effector memory CD45RA+ cells were excluded by CCR7 positive selection of CD45RO-negative cells. Some clones are missing from TCRdb's copy, which holds only in-frame ones; the method was immunoSEQ multiplex PCR. The table has millions of clones, roughly 95% seen once; the top ten hold roughly 1%. Sequenced material: naive CD8+ T cells sorted from blood. These receptors all stem from a young man in good health.

V usage is TRBV5-1 and J usage is TRBJ1-5; D is unclear. From germline, CDR1 is SGHRS and CDR2 YFSETQ. The V gene lost 1 base and the J gene lost 2 bases, with 13 bases spanning the gap. The CDR3 is made up of 16 amino acids. CDR3 residues: CASSLYPVSGNQPQHF. DNA of the CDR3: TGCGCCAGCAGCTTGTACCCGGTTTCAGGCAATCAGCCCCAGCATTTT.

The V gene is TRBV7-2, the J gene TRBJ2-3, with TRBD2 matching over 13 bases. With V trimmed by 3 bases and J by 0 bases, 6 bases remained unmatched. The CDR3 is made up of 18 amino acids. Germline V lookup: CDR1 SGHTA, CDR2 FQGNSA. In nucleotides, the CDR3 is TGTGCCAGCAGCTTGGGCGGGACTAGCGGGATTAGCACAGATACGCAGTATTTT. Protein product: CASSLGGTSGISTDTQYF.

The chain has TRBV4-3 and TRBJ2-1; perhaps TRBD1 as D (5 bases). The CDR3 loop spans 16 amino acids. V was cut by 5 bases and J by 0 bases, with 14 bases left in between. Germline-derived CDR1 and CDR2 are LGHNA and YSLEER. Here the CDR3 reads CASSLDGASSYNEQFF. The DNA of the CDR3 is TGCGCCAGCAGCTTGGATGGGGCGAGCTCCTACAATGAGCAGTTCTTC.

This rearrangement joins TRBV9 to TRBJ2-4; 8 bases are shared with TRBD2. The germline V gene encodes CDR1 SGDLS and CDR2 YYNGEE. With 6 bases clipped from V and 9 bases from J, the junction kept 8 bases outside the gene matches. The CDR3 is 13 amino acids. The CDR3 region has the DNA TGTGCCAGCACTCCGGGAGGGGATGGCATTCAGTACTTC. This sequence encodes CASTPGGDGIQYF.

The CDR3 protein is CASSFLAVPAAGYTF. CDR3 sequence (DNA): TGTGCCAGCAGTTTCTTGGCGGTCCCTGCGGCTGGCTACACCTTC. The chain links TRBV27 to TRBJ1-2; no firm D call. Germline V CDR1 and CDR2: MNHEY, SMNVEV (reference sequence). With 3 bases removed from V and 7 bases from J, the gap between germline ends came to 18 bases. The CDR3 runs 15 residues.

This chain links TRBV7-9 with TRBJ2-7; 7 nucleotides align to TRBD1. The length of the CDR3 is 12 residues. CDR1 is SEHNR and CDR2 is FQNEAQ in the germline V gene (reference sequence). V lost 3 bases, J lost 5 bases, and 1 base stayed unmatched. This CDR3 reads CASSLGQHEQYF. For the CDR3, the DNA is TGTGCCAGCAGCTTGGGACAGCACGAGCAGTACTTC.

The chain uses TRBV27 and TRBJ1-1; D unresolved. CDR3 size: 15 residues. Germline V gene lookup returns CDR1 MNHEY and CDR2 SMNVEV (reference sequence). Trimming took off 6 bases at V and 0 bases at J, with 14 bases between the two ends. This chain's CDR3 is CASRPKDGMNTEAFF. The CDR3 DNA follows: TGTGCCAGCAGGCCAAAAGACGGGATGAACACTGAAGCTTTCTTT.

J is TRBJ2-1 and V is TRBV27; D might be TRBD1 (8 bases). There are 14 residues in the CDR3. Per germline, CDR1 MNHEY and CDR2 SMNVEV (reference sequence). V was cut by 5 bases and J by 2 bases, with 10 bases left in between. DNA of the CDR3: TGTGCCAGCAGTACAGGGGGGGCCTACAATGAGCAGTTCTTC. Translating it yields CASSTGGAYNEQFF.

The chain couples TRBV7-6 to TRBJ2-7, with a weak D call TRBD1 (6 bases). CDR1 SGHVS and CDR2 FNYEAQ come from the germline V gene. The CDR3 runs to 13 residues. Between the trimmed V and J ends, which lost 2 bases and 3 bases, there was a span of 8 bases. CDR3 in DNA: TGTGCCAGCAGCTTACAGGGGAACTACGAGCAGTACTTC. Protein sequence: CASSLQGNYEQYF.

Comments on this clone: This sample also contains other DNA sequences that code for the same CDR3. This rearrangement joins TRBV28 to TRBJ1-5; no clear D. The V gene lost 3 bases and the J gene lost 2 bases, with 2 bases spanning the gap. The CDR3 extends over 12 amino acids. CDR1 is MDHEN, CDR2 SYDVKM, per germline. The CDR3 protein is CASSFGNQPQHF. DNA for the CDR3: TGTGCCAGCAGTTTTGGCAATCAGCCCCAGCATTTT.

The rearrangement uses TRBV18 and TRBJ1-1, with 8 bases that match TRBD1. The CDR3 is made up of 13 amino acids. Trimming took 6 bases from V and 7 from J; bases not matched to a gene: 7. Germline CDR1 is KGHSH and CDR2 is LQKENI. In nucleotides, the CDR3 is TGTGCCAGCTCTCCTGGACAGGGTGTTGAAGCTTTCTTT. Amino acids: CASSPGQGVEAFF. Full variable domain (rest looked up from reference TRBV18 and TRBJ1-1): NAGVMQNPRHLVRRRGQEARLRCSPMKGHSHVYWYRQLPEEGLKFMVYLQKENIIDESGMPKERFSAEFPKEGPSILRIQQVVRGDSAAYFCASSPGQGVEAFFGQGTRLTVV.

The sample holds one count of this clone. This rearrangement joins TRBV29-1 to TRBJ2-3, with D unclear. Trimming stripped 4 bases from V and 2 bases from J, with 10 bases between. This CDR3 has 13 residues. Germline V gene sequence: CDR1 SQVTM, CDR2 ANQGSEA. Here the CDR3 reads CSVVDKYTDTQYF. CDR3 DNA sequence: TGCAGCGTTGTTGACAAGTACACAGATACGCAGTATTTT.

About this clone itself: One end of the junction is discordant with germline, which a read error may explain. The chain has TRBV6-1 and TRBJ1-2; TRBD1 is a possible D gene (6 bases). The CDR3 totals 14 residues. Germline V CDR1 and CDR2: MNHNS, SASEGT. In DNA, the CDR3 is TGTGCCAGCAGCGAAGAGGGGGGGGCTTATGGCTACACCTTC. It specifies CASSEEGGAYGYTF.

The chain couples TRBV27 to TRBJ2-5; D unclear. From germline, CDR1 is MNHEY and CDR2 SMNVEV (reference sequence). Trimming took 2 bases from V and 4 from J, leaving 17 bases between them. This CDR3 contains 16 residues. The CDR3 here is CASSLMAEPSVETQYF. DNA of the CDR3: TGTGCCAGCAGTTTAATGGCGGAACCCTCGGTAGAGACCCAGTACTTC.

This chain connects TRBV28 to TRBJ2-1, with TRBD1 matching over 8 bases. J lost 9 bases, V lost 4 bases, and 8 bases had no gene match. The CDR3 sequence is 14 residues long. Germline CDR1 is MDHEN and CDR2 is SYDVKM. CDR3 DNA sequence: TGTGCCAGCAGTTCACAGGGGGAGGAAGGTGAGCAGTTCTTC. Protein sequence: CASSSQGEEGEQFF.

The chain joins TRBV4-3 to TRBJ2-6, with TRBD1 matching over 7 bases. V was pared by 4 bases and J by 1 base, with 16 bases of the junction left unmatched. The V gene's germline CDR1 is LGHNA and CDR2 YSLEER. The CDR3 is 20 amino acids. The CDR3 reads CASSRDWTGTVTSGANVLTF. The CDR3 region has the DNA TGCGCCAGCAGCCGAGACTGGACCGGGACAGTAACTTCTGGGGCCAACGTCCTGACTTTC.

Worth noting for this clone: In the same sample, other DNA sequences code for this CDR3. The chain is built from TRBV4-3 and TRBJ2-7, with 9 bases that match TRBD2. The CDR3 runs 15 residues. Trimming cost V 0 bases and J 4 bases; bases outside gene matches: 4. Germline CDR1 reads LGHNA; CDR2 reads YSLEER. The CDR3 is CASSQDRTSGYEQYF. In nucleotides, the CDR3 is TGCGCCAGCAGCCAAGATCGAACTAGCGGGTACGAGCAGTACTTC.

The chain carries TRBV4-1 and TRBJ2-1; D not certain. V was pared by 1 base and J by 8 bases, with 12 bases between. There are 14 residues in the CDR3. CDR1 and CDR2 (germline): MGHRA, YSYEKL. The DNA of the CDR3 is TGCGCCAGCAGCCAAGTATCCGCGTTGGATGAGCAGTTCTTC. Protein sequence: CASSQVSALDEQFF.

The V and J genes are TRBV5-6 and TRBJ2-3, with 7 bases matching TRBD2. Trimming cost V 7 bases and J 4 bases; bases outside gene matches: 12. CDR1 and CDR2 (germline): SGHDT, YYEEEE. The CDR3 extends over 15 amino acids. The CDR3 here is CASQSPRGEPDTQYF. The DNA for the CDR3 is TGTGCCAGCCAATCCCCACGGGGGGAACCAGATACGCAGTATTTT.

Remarks on this clone: Other DNA sequences in the same sample also yield this CDR3. CDR3 sequence (DNA): TGTGCCAGCAGTTCCCTCCAGGGGGCGGCGTACGAGCAGTACTTC. Translated: CASSSLQGAAYEQYF. The chain recombines TRBV27 with TRBJ2-7; 8 nucleotides agree with TRBD1. The CDR3 runs 15 residues. Germline CDR1 MNHEY, CDR2 SMNVEV (reference sequence). V lost 4 bases, J lost 4 bases, and 9 bases stayed unmatched.

The chain combines TRBV27 with TRBJ2-7; perhaps TRBD2 as D (5 bases). CDR1 is MNHEY and CDR2 is SMNVEV in the germline V gene (reference sequence). This CDR3 has 15 residues. The V end lost 2 bases, the J end lost 2 bases, and 13 bases lay between the germline ends. CDR3 sequence: CASSLTGAGTYEQYF. CDR3 sequence (DNA): TGTGCCAGCAGTTTAACCGGTGCGGGTACCTACGAGCAGTACTTC.

This clone was detected once. The chain combines TRBV5-1 with TRBJ2-5, with 9 nucleotides matching TRBD1. The CDR3 loop spans 14 amino acids. Germline V gene data show CDR1 as SGHRS and CDR2 as YFSETQ. V was clipped by 4 bases and J by 3 bases; unmatched bases: 4. In DNA form, the CDR3 reads TGCGCCAGCAGCCAGGGACAGGGAGAAGAGACCCAGTACTTC. Translating gives CASSQGQGEETQYF.

In the case of this clone: This sample also contains other DNA sequences that code for the same CDR3. CDR3 protein: CASSLDYQETQYF. Here the CDR3 DNA reads TGCGCCAGCAGCTTGGACTATCAAGAGACCCAGTACTTC. The chain employs TRBV5-1 and TRBJ2-5; D gene unclear. V was pared by 0 bases and J by 2 bases, with 5 bases between. Per germline, CDR1 SGHRS and CDR2 YFSETQ. The CDR3 runs 13 residues.

The V and J genes are TRBV6-5 and TRBJ1-3; D is uncertain. The CDR3 loop spans 15 amino acids. Trimming took 0 bases from V and 4 from J, leaving 10 bases between them. The V gene's germline CDR1 is MNHEY and CDR2 SVGAGI. The CDR3 region is CASSYSSQPGNTIYF. In DNA, the CDR3 is TGTGCCAGCAGTTACTCGAGTCAGCCCGGAAACACCATATATTTT.

The V gene is TRBV28, the J gene TRBJ1-5; 7 bases align to TRBD1. Unmatched junction bases numbered 7, after V lost 8 bases and J lost 0 bases. Looked up from germline, CDR1 is MDHEN and CDR2 is SYDVKM. The CDR3 runs to 15 residues. The CDR3 is CASDGTDYSNQPQHF. The CDR3 DNA is TGTGCCAGCGACGGGACAGATTATAGCAATCAGCCCCAGCATTTT.

This chain links TRBV4-1 with TRBJ2-1; 7 bases agree with TRBD2. CDR1 is MGHRA and CDR2 is YSYEKL in the germline V gene. The trim removed 3 bases at V and 5 bases at J, leaving 4 bases unmatched. This CDR3 region has 14 residues. The CDR3 sequence: CASSHAGDHNEQFF. For the CDR3, the DNA is TGCGCCAGCAGCCACGCGGGAGACCACAATGAGCAGTTCTTC.